This is a list of T cell receptor beta chains from one sample in a study of CD8+ T cells in alopecia areata. Libraries were prepared by immunoSEQ multiplex PCR; TCRdb keeps only in-frame clonotypes and omits some of them. The top ten clones hold over 9% of a sample with approximately 110,000 clones, approximately 54% of them seen once. The sequenced sample was CD8+ T cells sorted from blood, obtained at week 24, from a patient treated with tofacitinib. The source of these receptors is a human donor with alopecia areata. CDR3s leave out the opening cysteine and the closing phenylalanine or tryptophan. The D gene is left open where the match is weak.

NA,TRBJ2-3,TRBV6-5,ASRWGDTQY
TRBD1,TRBJ2-7,TRBV6-5,ASSSLTGSGYEQY
TRBD2,TRBJ2-1,TRBV29-1,SVDPSGGLGGEQF
NA,TRBJ2-3,TRBV27,ASSSPEGGSWGDTQY
NA,TRBJ2-5,TRBV6-5,ASWGRGGETQY
NA,TRBJ2-7,TRBV7-3,ASSLTVASYEQY
NA,TRBJ1-3,TRBV30,AWNEGTGNTIY
NA,TRBJ2-7,TRBV7-9,ASSFEGGEQY
NA,TRBJ2-5,TRBV7-9,ASSYDNQETQY
NA,TRBJ2-5,TRBV25-1,ASSEGDVGTQY
NA,TRBJ1-5,TRBV9,ASSTHGVNQPQH
TRBD2,TRBJ2-1,TRBV5-4,ASSYGLAGSQGQF
NA,TRBJ1-1,TRBV10-3,AISESDGGPETEAF
NA,TRBJ2-7,TRBV13,ASSLGAGSSYEQY
NA,TRBJ1-2,TRBV5-4,ASSPDRPSTYGYT
TRBD1,TRBJ1-6,TRBV4-1,ASSQPGQGDNSPLH
TRBD1,TRBJ1-2,TRBV10-3,ATSGQGGEDGYT
TRBD1,TRBJ2-7,TRBV10-3,AISGTGSYEQY
TRBD2,TRBJ2-3,TRBV29-1,SVDNPGGVDTQY
TRBD1,TRBJ2-6,TRBV4-2,ASSHGDSSSGANVLT
TRBD1,TRBJ1-5,TRBV29-1,SVDNLGQGARQPQH
TRBD1,TRBJ1-5,TRBV5-6,ASSLTGDQPQH
NA,TRBJ1-3,TRBV19,ASSPGNTIY
NA,TRBJ2-2,TRBV30,AWRGENTGELF
TRBD1,TRBJ2-1,TRBV4-3,ASSQDETGSSYNEQF
TRBD1,TRBJ2-2,TRBV5-1,ASSWTGGGELF
NA,TRBJ2-2,TRBV5-1,ASSAPGNTGELF
NA,TRBJ2-2,TRBV15,ATSGILRGLLNTGELF
TRBD2,TRBJ2-5,TRBV11-2,ASREAKGTSGQETQY
NA,TRBJ2-7,TRBV5-6,ASSLGGPSEQY
TRBD1,TRBJ2-7,TRBV5-1,ASSSDRDEPYEQY
NA,TRBJ2-3,TRBV12-5,ASGLVPGDTQY
NA,TRBJ1-5,TRBV4-1,ASSHRDMSNQPQH
NA,TRBJ1-3,TRBV29-1,SVVEGPHSGNTIY
NA,TRBJ1-1,TRBV30,AWSVPTEAF
NA,TRBJ1-1,TRBV13,ASSLIGAGDTEAF
NA,TRBJ1-5,TRBV5-6,ASSLRGQPQH